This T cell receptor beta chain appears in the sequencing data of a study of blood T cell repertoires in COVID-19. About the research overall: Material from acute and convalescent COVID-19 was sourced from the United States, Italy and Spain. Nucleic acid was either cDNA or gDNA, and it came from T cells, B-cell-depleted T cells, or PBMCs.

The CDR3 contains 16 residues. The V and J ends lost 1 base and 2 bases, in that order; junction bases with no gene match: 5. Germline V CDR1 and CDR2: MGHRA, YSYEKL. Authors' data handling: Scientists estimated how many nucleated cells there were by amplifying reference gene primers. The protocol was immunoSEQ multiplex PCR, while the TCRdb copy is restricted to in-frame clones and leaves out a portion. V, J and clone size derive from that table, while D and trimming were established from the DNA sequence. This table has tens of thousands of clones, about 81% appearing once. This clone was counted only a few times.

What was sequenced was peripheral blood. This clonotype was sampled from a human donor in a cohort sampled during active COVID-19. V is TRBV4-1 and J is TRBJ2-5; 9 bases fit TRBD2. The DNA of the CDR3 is TGCGCCAGCAGCCAAGCGACTAGCGGAATACAAGAGACCCAGTACTTC. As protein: CASSQATSGIQETQYF.